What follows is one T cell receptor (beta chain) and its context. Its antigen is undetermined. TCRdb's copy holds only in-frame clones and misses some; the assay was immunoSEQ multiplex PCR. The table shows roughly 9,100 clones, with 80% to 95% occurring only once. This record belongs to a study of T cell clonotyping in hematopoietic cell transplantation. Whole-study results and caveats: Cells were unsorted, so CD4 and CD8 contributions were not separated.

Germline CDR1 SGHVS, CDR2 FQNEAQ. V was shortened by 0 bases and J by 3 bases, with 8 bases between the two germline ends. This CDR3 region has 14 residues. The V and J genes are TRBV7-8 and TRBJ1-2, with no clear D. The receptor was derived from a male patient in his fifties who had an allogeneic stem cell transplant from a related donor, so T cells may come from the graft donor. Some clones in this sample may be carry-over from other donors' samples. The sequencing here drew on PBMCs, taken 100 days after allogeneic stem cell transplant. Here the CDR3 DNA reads TGTGCCAGCAGCTTAGCTAGGGCTTACTATGGCTACACCTTC. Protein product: CASSLARAYYGYTF.